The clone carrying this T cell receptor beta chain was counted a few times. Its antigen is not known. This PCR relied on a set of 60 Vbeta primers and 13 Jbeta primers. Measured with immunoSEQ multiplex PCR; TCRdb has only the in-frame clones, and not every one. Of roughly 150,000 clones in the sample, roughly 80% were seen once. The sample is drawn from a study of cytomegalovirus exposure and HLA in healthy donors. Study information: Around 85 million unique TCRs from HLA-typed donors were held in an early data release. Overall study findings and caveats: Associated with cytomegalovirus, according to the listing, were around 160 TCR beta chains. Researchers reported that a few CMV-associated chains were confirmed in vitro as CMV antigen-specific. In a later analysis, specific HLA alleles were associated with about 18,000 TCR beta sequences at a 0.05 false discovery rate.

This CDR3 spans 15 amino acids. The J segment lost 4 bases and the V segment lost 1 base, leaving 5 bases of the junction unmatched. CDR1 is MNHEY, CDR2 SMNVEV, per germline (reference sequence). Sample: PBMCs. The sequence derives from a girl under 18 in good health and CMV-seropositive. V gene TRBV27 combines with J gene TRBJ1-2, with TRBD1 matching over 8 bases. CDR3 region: CASSLYQGAVYGYTF. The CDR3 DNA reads TGTGCCAGCAGTTTATATCAGGGGGCCGTCTATGGCTACACCTTC.